These 30 T cell receptor beta chains came from one sample sequenced in a study of OX40 agonist ivuxolimab in advanced cancers. The protocol was immunoSEQ multiplex PCR, while the TCRdb copy is restricted to in-frame clones and leaves out a portion. The sample has about 84,000 clones; 84% are singletons. Here the sequenced sample was CD4+ or CD8+ T cells sorted from blood, taken in a trial of the OX40 agonist ivuxolimab. These receptors were collected from an adult with an advanced solid tumor such as melanoma, head and neck, liver or kidney cancer.

The chain is built from TRBV7-9 and TRBJ1-4; 8 bases are shared with TRBD1. This CDR3 region has 14 residues. The V segment lost 2 bases and the J segment 7 bases; nucleotides outside the gene matches: 3. Germline V CDR1 and CDR2: SEHNR, FQNEAQ (reference sequence). This CDR3 is CASSLTGGVEKLFF. The CDR3 coding sequence is TGTGCCAGCAGCTTAACAGGGGGAGTTGAAAAACTGTTTTTT.

The J gene is TRBJ1-1, the V gene TRBV6-6, with 7 bases matching TRBD1. Germline trimming cut 7 bases from V and 1 base from J; bases unmatched to any gene: 9. This CDR3 has 15 amino acids. The V gene's germline CDR1 is MNHNY and CDR2 SVGAGI (reference sequence). Written as DNA, the CDR3 is TGTGCCAGCACCGACTACAGGGGAAGGAACACTGAAGCTTTCTTT. This encodes CASTDYRGRNTEAFF.

This rearrangement joins TRBV10-1 to TRBJ1-1; D not certain. Trimming cost V 7 bases and J 6 bases, with 15 bases left between them. The CDR3 runs to 13 residues. Germline V gene data show CDR1 as WNHNN and CDR2 as SYGVQD (reference sequence). CDR3: CASTPGPWAEAFF. CDR3 DNA: TGCGCCAGCACACCAGGTCCATGGGCTGAAGCTTTCTTT.

The chain combines TRBV6-6 with TRBJ1-6; 10 bases are shared with TRBD1. The CDR3 contains 14 residues. Germline trimming cut 6 bases from V and 7 bases from J; bases unmatched to any gene: 3. The germline V gene has CDR1 MNHNY and CDR2 SVGAGI (reference sequence). The CDR3 protein is CASSPGQGNSPLHF. DNA for the CDR3: TGTGCCAGCAGCCCGGGACAGGGGAATTCACCCCTCCACTTT.

The gene calls are TRBV19 and TRBJ2-7; 8 positions agree with TRBD1. Germline V gives CDR1 LNHDA, CDR2 SQIVND (reference sequence). The CDR3 spans 14 residues. J was trimmed by 2 bases and V by 1 base; bases with no gene match: 1. CDR3 loop: CASSIGDRPYEQYV. The DNA for the CDR3 is TGTGCCAGTAGTATAGGGGACAGGCCCTACGAGCAGTACGTC.

The J gene is TRBJ1-2, the V gene TRBV10-3, with D possibly being TRBD1 (5 bases). Germline assignment: CDR1 ENHRY and CDR2 SYGVKD. The V end lost 7 bases, the J end lost 2 bases, and 11 bases lay between the germline ends. The CDR3 contains 13 residues. CDR3 bases: TGTGCCATCAATCGGGACCGAAACTATGGCTACACCTTC. This sequence encodes CAINRDRNYGYTF.

The rearrangement uses TRBV18 and TRBJ1-2, with 7 nucleotides matching TRBD1. The CDR3 has 13 residues. Trimming took 6 bases from V and 7 from J; bases not matched to a gene: 8. Germline V CDR1 and CDR2: KGHSH, LQKENI. In nucleotides, the CDR3 is TGTGCCAGCTCCCCCGATGGGACAGTTGGCTACACCTTC. It codes for CASSPDGTVGYTF.

This clone was recorded a few times. The chain is built from TRBV7-3 and TRBJ2-1; TRBD2 agrees at 8 bases. The CDR3 contains 14 residues. Germline CDR1 is SGHTA and CDR2 is FQGTGA. V lost 4 bases, J lost 4 bases, and 3 bases stayed unmatched. The CDR3 here is CASSSGGNYNEQFF. CDR3 coding DNA: TGTGCCAGCAGCTCGGGGGGGAATTACAATGAGCAGTTCTTC.

The gene calls are TRBV10-3 and TRBJ2-1; 7 bases fit TRBD2. Losses at the gene ends were 7 bases for V and 3 bases for J; bases not matched to a gene: 6. CDR1 ENHRY and CDR2 SYGVKD come from the germline V gene. CDR3 size: 14 residues. CDR3 in amino acids: CAIMGRGIYNEQFF. The CDR3 DNA reads as TGTGCCATCATGGGGCGGGGGATCTACAATGAGCAGTTCTTC.

J is TRBJ2-3 and V is TRBV11-1; 9 positions match TRBD1. Germline assignment: CDR1 SGHAT and CDR2 FQDESV (reference sequence). Trimming removed 5 bases from V and 3 bases from J; junction bases left unmatched: 6. This CDR3 spans 15 amino acids. CDR3 DNA sequence: TGTGCCAGCAGCGTAACCGGACAGGGGACAGATACGCAGTATTTT. Protein product: CASSVTGQGTDTQYF. The complete variable domain, with remaining parts taken from reference TRBV11-1 and TRBJ2-3, reads EAEVAQSPRYKITEKSQAVAFWCDPISGHATLYWYRQILGQGPELLVQFQDESVVDDSQLPKDRFSAERLKGVDSTLKIQPAELGDSAMYLCASSVTGQGTDTQYFGPGTRLTVL.

This chain joins TRBV27 and TRBJ1-5; no definite D call. The CDR3 consists of 14 residues. Trimming removed 5 bases at V and 7 bases at J, with 15 bases between. CDR1 is MNHEY and CDR2 is SMNVEV in the germline V gene (reference sequence). The chain's CDR3 is CASSPAGGGQPQHF. CDR3 DNA sequence: TGTGCCAGCAGTCCGGCCGGAGGAGGCCAGCCCCAGCATTTT.

This rearrangement joins TRBV6-5 to TRBJ1-5; no reliable D call. In germline, CDR1 is MNHEY, CDR2 SVGAGI. V lost 0 bases to trimming and J lost 5 bases, with 8 bases between them. The CDR3 has 14 amino acids. The DNA for the CDR3 is TGTGCCAGCAGTTACTCGAGGACTGATCAGCCCCAGCATTTT. Amino acid sequence: CASSYSRTDQPQHF.

The chain joins TRBV7-2 to TRBJ1-5, with D unresolved. This CDR3 comprises 16 residues. Trimming removed 1 base from V and 4 bases from J, with 14 bases in between. Germline V gives CDR1 SGHTA, CDR2 FQGNSA. The CDR3 here is CASSLGVGSLNQPQHF. CDR3 nucleotide sequence: TGTGCCAGCAGCTTAGGAGTCGGGAGCCTTAATCAGCCCCAGCATTTT.

The rearrangement joins TRBV6-1 to TRBJ1-2; possible D gene TRBD1, 5 bases. This CDR3 has 13 amino acids. The germline V gene has CDR1 MNHNS and CDR2 SASEGT. Trimming left V 5 bases short and J 8 bases short, with 15 bases between. The CDR3 bases are TGTGCCAGCAGTCCTCAGGGCCTCTCCGGCTACACCTTC. Residues: CASSPQGLSGYTF.

The genes are TRBV18 and TRBJ2-1; D perhaps matches TRBD2 (5 bases). The CDR3 consists of 17 residues. Germline CDR1 KGHSH, CDR2 LQKENI. Trimming pared 1 base from V and 3 bases from J, leaving 16 bases between. CDR3 in amino acids: CASSPLAGGAGYNEQFF. CDR3 nucleotide sequence: TGTGCCAGCTCACCACTGGCAGGAGGCGCGGGCTACAATGAGCAGTTCTTC.

This clone was seen only once. The chain has TRBV9 and TRBJ1-2, with D unresolved. V shed 0 bases and J shed 5 bases, with 8 bases lying between them. CDR1 and CDR2 from the germline V gene are SGDLS and YYNGEE. The CDR3 runs 13 residues. The CDR3 nucleotides read TGTGCCAGCAGCGTAGCTGTAGGGTATGGCTACACCTTC. Its protein product is CASSVAVGYGYTF.

The V call is TRBV7-3, the J call TRBJ2-1; D is possibly TRBD2 (5 bases). The V and J ends lost 1 base and 10 bases respectively, with 17 bases between them. Germline CDR1 reads SGHTA; CDR2 reads FQGTGA. The CDR3 sequence is 15 residues long. In DNA form, the CDR3 reads TGTGCCAGCAGCTTAAATGGGCCCGCCTCGGGGGAGCAGTTCTTC. Its protein is CASSLNGPASGEQFF.

The chain combines TRBV7-2 with TRBJ2-3; 7 bases are shared with TRBD1. Trimming removed 2 bases from V and 1 base from J; junction bases left unmatched: 12. Germline loops: CDR1 SGHTA, CDR2 FQGNSA. The CDR3 consists of 18 residues. The CDR3 bases are TGTGCCAGCAGCTTATCGCCGACAGGGAGTGGGCGCACAGATACGCAGTATTTT. Encoded protein: CASSLSPTGSGRTDTQYF.

V and J are TRBV4-3 and TRBJ1-1; weak D call: TRBD1 (5 bases). The germline V gene has CDR1 LGHNA and CDR2 YSLEER. Trimming pared 0 bases from V and 7 bases from J, leaving 9 bases between. This CDR3 is 13 amino acids long. CDR3 DNA sequence: TGCGCCAGCAGCCAAGAGTATGACAGTGAAGCTTTCTTT. Translated: CASSQEYDSEAFF.

J is TRBJ2-7 and V is TRBV5-3; weak D call: TRBD1 (5 bases). TRBV5-3 is designated an ORF whose function remains uncertain. The CDR3 covers 15 residues. Trimming took off 1 base at V and 7 bases at J, with 18 bases between the two ends. The CDR3 is CARSLRGDSVREQYV. The DNA for the CDR3 is TGTGCCAGAAGCTTGCGAGGAGACAGTGTCCGGGAGCAGTACGTC.

V is TRBV7-2 and J is TRBJ1-4; no definite D call. This CDR3 comprises 14 residues. Germline CDR1 SGHTA, CDR2 FQGNSA. Trimming stripped 5 bases from V and 0 bases from J, with 7 bases between. Here the CDR3 DNA reads TGTGCCAGCAGCGAGCCCCCAACTAATGAAAAACTGTTTTTT. Protein product: CASSEPPTNEKLFF.

The chain links TRBV19 to TRBJ2-5; 10 bases fit TRBD1. Trimming cost V 5 bases and J 4 bases; bases outside gene matches: 7. This CDR3 has 15 residues. The V gene's germline CDR1 is LNHDA and CDR2 SQIVND (reference sequence). CDR3 nucleotide sequence: TGTGCCAGTAGTTCGCCGGGACAGGGGATAGAGACCCAGTACTTC. It yields the protein CASSSPGQGIETQYF. Together with reference TRBV19 and TRBJ2-5, the CDR3 gives the full variable domain: DGGITQSPKYLFRKEGQNVTLSCEQNLNHDAMYWYRQDPGQGLRLIYYSQIVNDFQKGDIAEGYSVSREKKESFPLTVTSAQKNPTAFYLCASSSPGQGIETQYFGPGTRLLVL.

There are a few counts of this clone. The chain uses TRBV19 and TRBJ1-3; 7 bases map to TRBD1. The CDR3 has 15 residues. J lost 5 bases, V lost 6 bases, and 10 bases had no gene match. Germline CDR1 and CDR2: LNHDA and SQIVND (reference sequence). DNA for the CDR3: TGTGCCAGTAGCCCGACAGGGAAAGAAAGAAACACCATATATTTT. The encoded protein is CASSPTGKERNTIYF. Drawing the rest from reference TRBV19 and TRBJ1-3, the complete variable domain is DGGITQSPKYLFRKEGQNVTLSCEQNLNHDAMYWYRQDPGQGLRLIYYSQIVNDFQKGDIAEGYSVSREKKESFPLTVTSAQKNPTAFYLCASSPTGKERNTIYFGEGSWLTVV.

The V call is TRBV6-6, the J call TRBJ1-1; unclear D gene. The V gene's germline CDR1 is MNHNY and CDR2 SVGAGI (reference sequence). With 4 bases removed from V and 1 base from J, the gap between germline ends came to 10 bases. The CDR3 consists of 14 residues. CDR3 amino acids: CASSSHDWNTEAFF. DNA of the CDR3: TGTGCCAGCAGTTCTCACGACTGGAACACTGAAGCTTTCTTT.

In its sample, this clone was seen a few times. The V and J genes are TRBV30 and TRBJ2-5; D unresolved. CDR1 is GTSNPN, CDR2 SVGIG, per germline (reference sequence). The CDR3 spans 14 residues. V lost 2 bases to trimming and J lost 5 bases, with 15 bases between them. CDR3 nucleotides: TGTGCCTGGAGTCCCGGGCCCAATCGGGAGACCCAGTACTTC. Its translation is CAWSPGPNRETQYF.

This clone is a singleton in its sample. This chain joins TRBV28 and TRBJ1-3, with D hard to call. Trimming shortened V by 7 bases and J by 0 bases, and 13 bases separated the two germline ends. Per the germline V gene, CDR1 is MDHEN and CDR2 is SYDVKM. The CDR3 consists of 15 residues. This chain's CDR3 is CASKPPLASGNTIYF. As DNA, the CDR3 is TGTGCCAGCAAACCACCCCTGGCCTCTGGAAACACCATATATTTT.

Regarding this clone: Relative to the germline gene, one junction end is altered; a read error may explain this. The chain has TRBV6-1 and TRBJ1-5; 7 bases fit TRBD1. CDR3 length equals 15 residues. Looked up from germline, CDR1 is MNHNS and CDR2 is SASEGT. For the CDR3, the DNA is TGTGCCATCAGTGAGTCAGGACAGGGCAATCAGCCCCAGCATTTT. Translated, it gives CAISESGQGNQPQHF.

This chain connects TRBV19 to TRBJ1-1; 7 bases match TRBD1. Trimming at V came to 4 bases and at J to 5 bases, leaving 4 bases not matched to a gene. This CDR3 has 13 residues. Germline lookup yields CDR1 LNHDA and CDR2 SQIVND (reference sequence). Here the CDR3 reads CASSTRGRTEAFF. CDR3 in DNA: TGTGCCAGTAGTACCAGGGGGAGGACTGAAGCTTTCTTT.

The V call is TRBV18, the J call TRBJ1-1; 8 bases are a match to TRBD1. V lost 6 bases to trimming and J lost 1 base; unmatched junction nucleotides: 4. The CDR3 has 14 residues. CDR1 and CDR2 (germline): KGHSH, LQKENI. DNA for the CDR3: TGTGCCAGCTCGACGACAGGGGCGAACACTGAAGCTTTCTTT. This translates into CASSTTGANTEAFF.

J is TRBJ2-1 and V is TRBV5-6, with D perhaps matching TRBD1 (5 bases). V gave up 0 bases and J gave up 0 bases, with 10 bases separating them. From germline, CDR1 is SGHDT and CDR2 YYEEEE. The CDR3 length is 16 residues. CDR3 nucleotide sequence: TGTGCCAGCAGCTTGGAGCAGGGAAGCTCCTACAATGAGCAGTTCTTC. Encoded protein: CASSLEQGSSYNEQFF.